The 8 T cell receptor beta chains below were found in one sample sequenced in a study of cytomegalovirus exposure and HLA in healthy donors (dated by TCRdb to 2016 to 2017). The library was made by the immunoSEQ multiplex PCR assay. The multiplex PCR relied on a mix of 60 forward primers for TCR Vbeta segments and 13 reverse primers for TCR Jbeta segments. TCRdb holds this immuneACCESS table with in-frame rearrangements only. Some clones are missing; in checked studies, unresolved V genes explain under half, and the rest has no known cause. The sample table holds fewer than 100,000 clones, of which 79% were seen once. The ten largest clones represent roughly 3.8% of the sample. Input material: PBMCs. The receptors derive from a woman aged 40 to 50 in good health and CMV-seronegative.

V is TRBV7-3 and J is TRBJ2-1; perhaps TRBD1 as D (6 bases). Germline CDR1 reads SGHTA; CDR2 reads FQGTGA. CDR3 length: 15 amino acids. The V end was cut by 5 bases, the J end by 12 bases, with 23 bases between. The CDR3 reads CASSPEPVGARSQFF. The DNA for the CDR3 is TGTGCCAGCAGCCCGGAGCCCGTGGGGGCCCGATCGCAGTTCTTC. The whole variable domain, filled in from reference TRBV7-3 and TRBJ2-1, reads GAGVSQTPSNKVTEKGKYVELRCDPISGHTALYWYRQSLGQGPEFLIYFQGTGAADDSGLPNDRFFAVRPEGSVSTLKIQRTERGDSAVYLCASSPEPVGARSQFFGPGTRLTVL.

The chain combines TRBV29-1 with TRBJ2-5, with a weak D call TRBD2 (5 bases). Germline CDR1 is SQVTM and CDR2 is ANQGSEA. The CDR3 is 13 amino acids. Trimming removed 6 bases from V and 4 bases from J, with 15 bases in between. The CDR3 region is CSVQTRLAETQYF. The CDR3 nucleotides are TGCAGCGTCCAGACCCGGCTAGCAGAGACCCAGTACTTC.

The chain's CDR3 is CASRLDGRIGNTIYF. The CDR3 DNA sequence: TGTGCCAGCAGGCTCGACGGGAGGATTGGAAACACCATATATTTT. V gene TRBV2 combines with J gene TRBJ1-3, with D unresolved. The germline V and J ends were trimmed by 6 bases and 3 bases, with 15 bases remaining between them. CDR1 and CDR2 (germline): SNHLY, FYNNEI. This CDR3 has 15 residues.

The V gene is TRBV5-4, the J gene TRBJ2-1, with 7 bases fitting TRBD2. Trimming cost V 4 bases and J 4 bases; bases outside gene matches: 11. The CDR3 covers 16 residues. Per the germline V gene, CDR1 is SGHNT and CDR2 is YYREEE (reference sequence). The CDR3 spells CASSQEAGRAYNEQFF. CDR3 nucleotides: TGTGCCAGCAGCCAAGAAGCGGGGCGGGCTTACAATGAGCAGTTCTTC. The whole variable domain, remainder taken from reference TRBV5-4 and TRBJ2-1, is ETGVTQSPTHLIKTRGQQVTLRCSSQSGHNTVSWYQQALGQGPQFIFQYYREEENGRGNFPPRFSGLQFPNYSSELNVNALELDDSALYLCASSQEAGRAYNEQFFGPGTRLTVL.

The chain carries TRBV11-2 and TRBJ2-3, with 12 bases aligning to TRBD2. The CDR3 is 18 amino acids. Trimming at V came to 1 base and at J to 6 bases, leaving 11 bases not matched to a gene. Looked up from germline, CDR1 is SGHAT and CDR2 is FQNNGV. This CDR3 is CASSLVLTSGGLGDTQYF. CDR3 DNA: TGTGCCAGCAGCTTAGTCCTGACTAGCGGGGGATTGGGGGATACGCAGTATTTT.

This chain links TRBV2 with TRBJ2-5; D perhaps matches TRBD2 (5 bases). This CDR3 has 16 residues. V was pared by 9 bases and J by 5 bases, with 25 bases between. Germline V gives CDR1 SNHLY, CDR2 FYNNEI. The CDR3 region has the DNA TGTGCCAGTCAGTTGAGGACTGACCTGAGGGAGGAGACCCAGTACTTC. Translated: CASQLRTDLREETQYF.

The CDR3 protein is CASSLATSGVTDTQYF. The CDR3 DNA sequence: TGTGCCAGCAGCTTGGCGACTAGCGGGGTCACAGATACGCAGTATTTT. The chain has TRBV5-4 and TRBJ2-3; TRBD2 matches at 11 bases. Germline CDR1 is SGHNT and CDR2 is YYREEE (reference sequence). The ends lost 0 bases at V and 2 bases at J; junction bases unmatched: 2. The CDR3 spans 16 residues.

This clone was counted only a few times. The chain uses TRBV7-3 and TRBJ2-6; 8 bases line up with TRBD1. This CDR3 spans 18 amino acids. V trimming: 0 bases; J trimming: 1 base; junction bases outside the gene matches: 5. Looked up from germline, CDR1 is SGHTA and CDR2 is FQGTGA. CDR3 sequence reads: CASSLTTGAESGANVLTF. CDR3 sequence (DNA): TGTGCCAGCAGCTTAACGACAGGGGCCGAATCTGGGGCCAACGTCCTGACTTTC.